This passage covers 14 T cell receptor beta chains from one sample sequenced in a study of chemoradiotherapy in HPV16-positive cancers. Using immunoSEQ multiplex PCR, the repertoire was profiled, and TCRdb retains in-frame clones only, with some absent. The repertoire holds 30,000 to 35,000 clones, with approximately 90% as singletons. This material consisted of blood, taken from a patient who underwent chemoradiotherapy. These receptors were obtained from a human donor with HPV-associated anogenital cancer.

The J gene is TRBJ1-1, the V gene TRBV12-5, with D possibly matching TRBD1 (5 bases). Germline CDR1 and CDR2: LGHNT and FRNRAP. V was cut by 4 bases and J by 5 bases, with 14 bases left in between. The CDR3 contains 14 residues. The CDR3 DNA follows: TGTGCTAGTGGTTGGGACGGTGGGAAGACTGAAGCTTTCTTT. Protein: CASGWDGGKTEAFF.

This chain's CDR3 is CASTKGGPPYEQYF. CDR3 in DNA: TGTGCCAGCACCAAGGGGGGGCCCCCCTACGAGCAGTACTTC. The chain is built from TRBV6-5 and TRBJ2-7, with TRBD2 as a possible D gene (7 bases). The germline V gene encodes CDR1 MNHEY and CDR2 SVGAGI. V lost 7 bases and J lost 2, with 15 bases in between. The CDR3 consists of 14 residues.

This clone was seen only a few times. The chain uses TRBV2 and TRBJ2-1; 8 bases match TRBD2. Trimming at V came to 0 bases and at J to 12 bases, leaving 7 bases not matched to a gene. The CDR3 is 14 amino acids. From germline, CDR1 is SNHLY and CDR2 FYNNEI. DNA for the CDR3: TGTGCCAGCAGTGAAGCGCTTGGGCGGGGGGCGCAGTTCTTC. It is translated as CASSEALGRGAQFF.

This clone showed up just once. The V and J genes are TRBV19 and TRBJ2-3; a weak D match, TRBD2 (6 bases). This CDR3 is 13 amino acids long. V was pared by 5 bases and J by 2 bases, with 8 bases between. The germline gives CDR1 LNHDA, CDR2 SQIVND (reference sequence). CDR3 bases: TGTGCCAGTAGTGGAGGGCCCACAGATACGCAGTATTTT. This translates into CASSGGPTDTQYF. Together with reference TRBV19 and TRBJ2-3, the CDR3 gives the full variable domain: DGGITQSPKYLFRKEGQNVTLSCEQNLNHDAMYWYRQDPGQGLRLIYYSQIVNDFQKGDIAEGYSVSREKKESFPLTVTSAQKNPTAFYLCASSGGPTDTQYFGPGTRLTVL.

V gene TRBV27 combines with J gene TRBJ1-1; TRBD1 aligns across 10 bases. After removal of 5 bases from V and 4 bases from J, the junction contained 7 bases not matched to a gene. The CDR3 sequence is 15 residues long. Germline assignment: CDR1 MNHEY and CDR2 SMNVEV (reference sequence). The CDR3 bases are TGTGCCAGCAGTCCATGGACAGGGGGGGGCACTGAAGCTTTCTTT. It is translated as CASSPWTGGGTEAFF.

The chain uses TRBV5-5 and TRBJ1-2; 10 bases line up with TRBD1. Germline CDR1 and CDR2: SGHKS and YYEKEE (reference sequence). The V and J ends lost 4 bases and 0 bases, in that order; junction bases with no gene match: 3. There are 15 residues in the CDR3. CDR3 nucleotide sequence: TGTGCCAGCAGCATAGGACAGGGGGCTAACTATGGCTACACCTTC. The encoded protein is CASSIGQGANYGYTF.

The rearrangement joins TRBV5-1 to TRBJ1-1; tentative D call: TRBD1 (6 bases). The CDR3 has 15 residues. Trimming left V 1 base short and J 5 bases short, with 15 bases between. Germline V gene data show CDR1 as SGHRS and CDR2 as YFSETQ. The CDR3 reads CASSLHGGDVTEAFF. DNA of the CDR3: TGCGCCAGCAGCTTGCATGGGGGCGACGTGACTGAAGCTTTCTTT. The variable domain in full, with the rest retrieved from reference TRBV5-1 and TRBJ1-1, is KAGVTQTPRYLIKTRGQQVTLSCSPISGHRSVSWYQQTPGQGLQFLFEYFSETQRNKGNFPGRFSGRQFSNSRSEMNVSTLELGDSALYLCASSLHGGDVTEAFFGQGTRLTVV.

This chain joins TRBV27 and TRBJ2-7; a weak D match, TRBD2 (5 bases). Trimming shortened V by 2 bases and J by 4 bases, and 6 bases separated the two germline ends. Germline CDR1 and CDR2: MNHEY and SMNVEV (reference sequence). This CDR3 has 12 amino acids. The CDR3 DNA follows: TGTGCCAGCAGTTTAACGGGATACGAGCAGTACTTC. Its translation is CASSLTGYEQYF.

The rearrangement joins TRBV30 to TRBJ1-1; no clear D. The CDR3 consists of 12 residues. V lost 2 bases to trimming and J lost 5 bases, with 9 bases between them. Germline CDR1 and CDR2: GTSNPN and SVGIG (reference sequence). CDR3: CAWSRGRTEAFF. DNA for the CDR3: TGTGCCTGGAGTCGAGGGCGTACTGAAGCTTTCTTT.

This clone showed up just once. The chain is built from TRBV7-3 and TRBJ2-3; 11 bases are a match to TRBD2. V was pared by 2 bases and J by 4 bases, with 5 bases of the junction left unmatched. The CDR3 sequence is 16 residues long. Germline-derived CDR1 and CDR2 are SGHTA and FQGTGA. The CDR3 here is CASSLGLAGVADTQYF. The CDR3 DNA reads as TGTGCCAGCAGCTTAGGACTAGCGGGTGTCGCAGATACGCAGTATTTT.

CDR3 protein: CASSLGTSGFYEQFF. The CDR3 DNA reads TGTGCCAGCAGCTTGGGGACTAGCGGGTTCTATGAGCAGTTCTTC. V and J are TRBV5-4 and TRBJ2-1; 11 nucleotides line up with TRBD2. The CDR3 is made up of 15 amino acids. V gave up 0 bases and J gave up 8 bases; unmatched junction bases: 4. Looked up from germline, CDR1 is SGHNT and CDR2 is YYREEE (reference sequence).

The genes are TRBV21-1 and TRBJ2-3; TRBD1 is the table's D call and was not checked against the DNA. TRBV21-1 counts as a pseudogene. The CDR3 loop spans 16 amino acids. The chain's CDR3 is CASSKGPQGSRDTQYF. The CDR3 DNA is TGTGCCAGCAGCAAAGGTCCCCAGGGTTCGAGAGATACGCAGTATTTT.

The V and J genes are TRBV5-4 and TRBJ2-1; D is uncertain. V lost 3 bases, J lost 5 bases, and 15 bases lay in between. The CDR3 extends over 15 amino acids. Germline V gene data show CDR1 as SGHNT and CDR2 as YYREEE (reference sequence). CDR3 nucleotides: TGTGCCAGCAGCTCCGTCAAGCTCCTTCACAATGAGCAGTTCTTC. This codes for CASSSVKLLHNEQFF.

CDR3 in amino acids: CASKGLAGPNEQFF. In nucleotides, the CDR3 is TGCGCCAGCAAGGGACTAGCGGGCCCCAATGAGCAGTTCTTC. V is TRBV5-1 and J is TRBJ2-1; 12 bases agree with TRBD2. This CDR3 contains 14 residues. CDR1 and CDR2 (germline): SGHRS, YFSETQ. Trimming took 6 bases from V and 6 from J; bases not matched to a gene: 4.